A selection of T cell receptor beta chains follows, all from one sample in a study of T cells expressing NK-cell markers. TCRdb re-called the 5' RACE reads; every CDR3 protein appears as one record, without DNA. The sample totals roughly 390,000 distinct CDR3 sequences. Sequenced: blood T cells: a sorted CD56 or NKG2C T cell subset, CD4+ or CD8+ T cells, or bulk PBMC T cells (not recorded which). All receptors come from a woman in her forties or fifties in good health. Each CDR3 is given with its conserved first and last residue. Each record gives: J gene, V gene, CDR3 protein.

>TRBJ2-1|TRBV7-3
CASSLRGTASMFGDNEQFF
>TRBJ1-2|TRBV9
CASSLDTGTGEGYTF
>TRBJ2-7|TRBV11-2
CASSFGISYEQYF
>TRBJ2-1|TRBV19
CASSIFPSWNNEQFF
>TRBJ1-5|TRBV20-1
CSAPNAGGNQPQHF
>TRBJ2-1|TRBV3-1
CASSNKTTSYNEQFF
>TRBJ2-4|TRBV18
CASSPARGVSIQYF
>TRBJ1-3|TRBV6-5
CASSYHGQALSGNTIYF
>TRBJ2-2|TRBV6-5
CASTRDRVMGELFF
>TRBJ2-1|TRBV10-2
CASSPRLQFEQFF
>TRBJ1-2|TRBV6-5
CASSYSIPLDYGYTF
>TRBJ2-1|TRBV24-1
CATNRGHNEQFF
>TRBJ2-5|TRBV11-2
CASSPLKGGREETQYF
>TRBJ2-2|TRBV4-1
CASSPIIGTGELFF
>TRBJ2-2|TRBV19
CASSTDSSVVAGELFF
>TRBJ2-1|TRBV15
CATSLSGSIDEQFF
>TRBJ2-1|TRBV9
CASSPLAGGPSYNEQFF
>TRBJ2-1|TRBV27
CASSLDRFSYQQFF
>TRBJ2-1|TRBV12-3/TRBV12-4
CASTSTSGSQFF
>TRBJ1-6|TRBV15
CATMGSSYNSPLHF
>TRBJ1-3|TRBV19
CASSMTAPVGNTIYF
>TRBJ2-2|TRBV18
CASSPEFLGQENTGELFF
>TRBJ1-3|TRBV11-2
CASSLDGAFGNTIYF
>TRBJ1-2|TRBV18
CASSVTQSHGINYGYTF